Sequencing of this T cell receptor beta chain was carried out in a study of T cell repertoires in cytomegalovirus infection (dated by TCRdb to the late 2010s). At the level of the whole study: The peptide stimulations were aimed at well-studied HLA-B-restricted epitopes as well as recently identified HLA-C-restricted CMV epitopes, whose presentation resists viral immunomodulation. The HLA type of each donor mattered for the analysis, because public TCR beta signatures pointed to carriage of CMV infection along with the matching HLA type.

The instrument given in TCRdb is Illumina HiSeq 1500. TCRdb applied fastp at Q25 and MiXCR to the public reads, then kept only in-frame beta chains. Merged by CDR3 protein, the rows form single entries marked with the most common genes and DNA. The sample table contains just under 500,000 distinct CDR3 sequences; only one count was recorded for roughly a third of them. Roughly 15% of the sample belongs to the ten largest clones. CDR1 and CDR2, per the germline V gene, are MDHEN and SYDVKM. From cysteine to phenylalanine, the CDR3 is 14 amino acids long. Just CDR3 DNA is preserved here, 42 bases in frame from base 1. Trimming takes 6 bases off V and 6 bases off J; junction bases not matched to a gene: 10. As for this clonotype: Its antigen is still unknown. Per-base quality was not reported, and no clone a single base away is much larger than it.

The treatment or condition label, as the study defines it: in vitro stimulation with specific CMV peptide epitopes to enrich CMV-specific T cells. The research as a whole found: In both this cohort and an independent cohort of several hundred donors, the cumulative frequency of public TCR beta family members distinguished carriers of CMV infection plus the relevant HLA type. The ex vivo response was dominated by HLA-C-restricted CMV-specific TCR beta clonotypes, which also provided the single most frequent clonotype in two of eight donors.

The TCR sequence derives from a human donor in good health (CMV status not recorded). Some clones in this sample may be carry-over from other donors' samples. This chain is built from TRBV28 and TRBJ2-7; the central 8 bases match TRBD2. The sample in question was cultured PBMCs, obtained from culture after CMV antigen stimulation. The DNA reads TGTGCCAGCAGCGTTAGCGGGGAAGTTGGCGAGCAGTACTTC. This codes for CASSVSGEVGEQYF.